This entry features one T cell receptor (beta chain) sequence. Its antigen is unknown. The CDR3 loop spans 13 amino acids. Germline-derived CDR1 and CDR2 are MDHEN and SYDVKM. This entry is derived from a study of CXCR3-negative and CXCR3-positive naive CD8 T cells. Study in general: There were 130 million or so TRB reads altogether, and each library had about 1.5 +/- 0.3 million of them.

General observations from the study: The study found that naive CXCR3-negative and CXCR3-positive cells shared TRBV-TRBJ usage, while memory cells differed. Relative to CXCR3-negative naive cells, CXCR3-positive naive cells had more hydrophobic TRB CDR3s.

Preparation of TRB cDNA libraries relied on 5' RACE carrying UMI labels. TCRdb re-analyzed the 5' RACE reads; it lists each CDR3 protein once, without DNA. The repertoire table contains roughly 110,000 distinct CDR3 sequences. The sample consisted of naive CXCR3+ CD8+ T cells from blood. The sample's subset: CD45RO-CCR7+CD27+CD95- naive CD8+ T cells expressing CXCR3 (TNR3+). The chain employs TRBV28 and TRBJ1-5; TCRdb's assignment of TRBD1 cannot be checked, as there is no DNA. The source is a human donor in good health. Some clones in this sample may be carry-over from other donors' samples. This chain's CDR3 is CASSFLGDQPQHF.